The rows below give T cell receptor beta chains drawn from one sample of a study of blood T cells in healthy people across ages. TCRdb re-called the 5' RACE reads through MiXCR, storing one row per CDR3 protein. The sample consists of around 970,000 distinct CDR3 sequences, roughly 51% of them appearing once. Sequencing was performed on blood. The receptors originated from a woman between 55 and 75 years old in good health. The CDR3 runs from the conserved cysteine through the conserved F or W. The D gene is left open where the match is weak. Clone sizes are given selectively: once, few, many, or a class where the clone is expanded.

clone size,V gene,CDR3 length,J gene,D gene,CDR3 protein,CDR3 DNA
NA,TRBV12-3/TRBV12-4,14,TRBJ2-5,TRBD2,CASKLAGGQETQYF,TGTGCCAGCAAACTAGCGGGAGGGCAAGAGACCCAGTACTTC
NA,TRBV5-1,15,TRBJ2-5,TRBD1,CASSWRAGGENEQYF,TGCGCCAGCAGCTGGCGGGCAGGGGGCGAAAATGAGCAGTACTTC
NA,TRBV20-1,15,TRBJ2-4,TRBD1,CSARAPGQALNIQYF,TGCAGTGCTAGAGCCCCGGGACAGGCCCTAAACATTCAGTACTTC
NA,TRBV19,15,TRBJ2-4,TRBD1,CASKLDRGSKNIQYF,TGTGCCAGCAAACTTGACAGGGGAAGCAAAAACATTCAGTACTTC
NA,TRBV12-3/TRBV12-4,19,TRBJ2-7,TRBD2,CASSDRGRASGRRFYEQYF,TGTGCCAGCAGCGACCGAGGGAGGGCTAGCGGGAGGAGATTTTACGAGCAGTACTTC
NA,TRBV4-2,15,TRBJ2-4,NA,CASSQAGGGENIQYF,TGTGCCAGCAGCCAAGCAGGGGGAGGTGAAAACATTCAGTACTTC
once,TRBV15,13,TRBJ2-7,NA,CATSLSGLNEQYF,TGTGCCACCAGCCTTAGCGGACTCAACGAGCAGTACTTC
few,TRBV4-1,17,TRBJ2-1,TRBD1,CASSQLTGTGLFNEQFF,TGCGCCAGCAGCCAATTAACCGGGACAGGGTTGTTCAATGAGCAGTTCTTC
few,TRBV28,15,TRBJ2-1,NA,CASSFYSGVYNEQFF,TGTGCCAGCAGTTTCTACTCCGGAGTCTACAATGAGCAGTTCTTC
few,TRBV18,15,TRBJ2-5,TRBD1,CASSPTQGSGETQYF,TGTGCCAGCTCCCCTACACAGGGGTCGGGAGAGACCCAGTACTTC
few,TRBV4-2,15,TRBJ2-5,NA,CASSQGSGTQETQYF,TGTGCCAGCAGCCAAGGCAGCGGTACACAAGAGACCCAGTACTTC
NA,TRBV30,13,TRBJ1-2,TRBD1,CASRRGQYYGYTF,TGTGCCTCCCGGCGGGGACAGTACTATGGCTACACCTTC
once,TRBV24-1,13,TRBJ2-7,NA,CATSPLGSYEQYF,TGTGCCACCAGTCCACTGGGCTCCTACGAGCAGTACTTC
few,TRBV10-3,18,TRBJ2-7,TRBD2,CAIRAGTSGSAAAYEQYF,TGTGCCATCAGGGCCGGGACTAGCGGGAGCGCGGCAGCCTACGAGCAGTACTTC
NA,TRBV27,18,TRBJ1-2,NA,CASSPLPLGPAANYGYTF,TGTGCCAGCAGTCCTCTGCCCCTTGGACCAGCGGCTAACTATGGCTACACCTTC
NA,TRBV20-1,13,TRBJ2-3,NA,CSPDDRTTDTQYF,TGCAGTCCTGACGACAGAACCACAGATACGCAGTATTTT
NA,TRBV6-5,14,TRBJ2-1,TRBD1,CASSFRTGFYDQFF,TGTGCCAGTAGTTTCCGGACAGGGTTTTATGACCAGTTCTTC
few,TRBV7-2,15,TRBJ2-3,NA,CASNLERVEYDTQYF,TGTGCCAGCAACTTAGAGAGGGTCGAGTACGATACGCAGTATTTT
NA,TRBV6-6,13,TRBJ2-5,TRBD2,CASYLAGGETQYF,TGTGCCAGCTACCTAGCGGGAGGAGAGACCCAGTACTTC
few,TRBV7-2,14,TRBJ2-3,NA,CASSLQTRTDTQYF,TGTGCCAGCAGCTTACAGACGCGCACAGATACGCAGTATTTT
NA,TRBV29-1,16,TRBJ2-7,NA,CSVRSGGTSSSYEQYF,TGCAGCGTTCGCTCAGGAGGGACATCGAGCTCCTACGAGCAGTACTTC
many,TRBV29-1,13,TRBJ2-7,NA,CSVAQGTSYEQYF,TGCAGCGTTGCCCAGGGGACAAGCTACGAGCAGTACTTC
few,TRBV29-1,11,TRBJ2-7,NA,CSVTDRYEQYF,TGCAGCGTGACGGACAGATACGAGCAGTACTTC
NA,TRBV29-1,12,TRBJ2-5,NA,CSSELSYNEQYF,TGCAGTTCCGAGTTGTCCTACAATGAGCAGTACTTC
NA,TRBV12-3/TRBV12-4,15,TRBJ2-7,TRBD2,CASRSSMGGWNEQYF,TGTGCCAGCAGATCCAGTATGGGAGGGTGGAACGAGCAGTACTTC
few,TRBV24-1,15,TRBJ1-5,NA,CATSDPRQADQPQHF,TGTGCCACCAGTGACCCCCGACAGGCTGATCAGCCCCAGCATTTT
few,TRBV3-1,15,TRBJ2-7,NA,CASSQLQGVISEQYF,TGTGCCAGCAGCCAACTACAGGGTGTCATCTCCGAGCAGTACTTC
NA,TRBV4-2,14,TRBJ2-7,TRBD2,CASSSLAGGPEQYF,TGTGCCAGCAGCAGCCTAGCGGGAGGGCCCGAGCAGTACTTC
NA,TRBV12-3/TRBV12-4,16,TRBJ1-3,NA,CASSLSLTVSGNTIYF,TGTGCCAGCAGTCTCTCCCTCACTGTCTCTGGAAACACCATATATTTT
few,TRBV6-6,16,TRBJ1-5,TRBD1,CASSYSRDRPNQPQHF,TGTGCCAGCAGTTACTCAAGGGACAGACCCAATCAGCCCCAGCATTTT
few,TRBV29-1,14,TRBJ2-3,NA,CSVATTPETDTQYF,TGCAGCGTTGCCACGACCCCGGAGACAGATACGCAGTATTTT
few,TRBV2,16,TRBJ2-5,TRBD1,CASSEDTGGTRKTQYF,TGTGCCAGCAGTGAAGATACAGGGGGCACCAGGAAGACCCAGTACTTC
once,TRBV10-3,14,TRBJ1-1,TRBD1,CAISPGTELIEAFF,TGTGCCATCAGCCCCGGGACAGAGCTCATTGAAGCTTTCTTT
NA,TRBV28,17,TRBJ2-7,NA,CASSSAFGWGLGYEQYF,TGTGCCAGCAGCTCGGCCTTTGGGTGGGGTCTCGGATACGAGCAGTACTTC
NA,TRBV27,13,TRBJ2-3,NA,CASRRGGADTQYF,TGTGCCAGCAGGCGAGGAGGGGCAGATACGCAGTATTTT
NA,TRBV15,13,TRBJ2-3,NA,CATSRDTRLAQYF,TGTGCCACCAGCAGAGATACAAGGTTGGCGCAGTATTTT
NA,TRBV25-1,11,TRBJ2-1,NA,CASSEFNEQFF,TGTGCCAGCAGTGAATTTAATGAGCAGTTCTTC
NA,TRBV6-1,15,TRBJ1-2,NA,CASSEEFGSIYGYTF,TGTGCCAGCAGTGAAGAGTTCGGATCAATCTATGGCTACACCTTC
NA,TRBV12-5,13,TRBJ1-1,NA,CASGLKSNTEAFF,TGTGCTAGTGGTTTGAAATCGAACACTGAAGCTTTCTTT
once,TRBV2,15,TRBJ2-5,NA,CASTKSSLEGETQYF,TGTGCCAGCACCAAATCATCCCTTGAGGGGGAGACCCAGTACTTC
NA,TRBV20-1,14,TRBJ2-3,NA,CSAKKPEVTDTQYF,TGCAGTGCCAAGAAGCCCGAAGTGACAGATACGCAGTATTTT
few,TRBV10-3,13,TRBJ2-1,TRBD2,CALRGLGVDEQFF,TGTGCCCTCCGGGGACTAGGTGTCGATGAGCAGTTCTTC
NA,TRBV20-1,17,TRBJ2-5,TRBD2,CSAGGTSGRRPEETQYF,TGCAGTGCCGGCGGGACTAGCGGGAGGCGTCCAGAAGAGACCCAGTACTTC
many,TRBV3-1,15,TRBJ2-7,NA,CASSQDGLPTGEQYF,TGTGCCAGCAGCCAAGACGGCCTCCCCACTGGGGAGCAGTACTTC
NA,TRBV29-1,14,TRBJ2-1,NA,CSVWGERGYNEQFF,TGCAGCGTCTGGGGGGAGCGAGGCTACAATGAGCAGTTCTTC